These 4 T cell receptor beta chains share one sample of origin, sequenced in a study of T cell clonality in common variable immunodeficiency. Study findings and constraints: Common variable immunodeficiency TCR beta sequences reportedly had fewer deletions and N-nucleotide insertions.

Assay used: immunoSEQ multiplex PCR; TCRdb lists only in-frame clones, some missing. The sample data list about 15,000 clones. These receptors are not linked to any known antigen. The material sequenced was peripheral blood mononuclear cells. These TCRs come from a human donor with common variable immunodeficiency.

In regard to this clone: The CDR3 extends 3 residues past the end of the read, so its final part is completed from the germline J gene. V usage is TRBV7-2 and J usage is TRBJ2-3; 8 nucleotides agree with TRBD1. Germline CDR1 and CDR2: SGHTA and FQGNSA. The CDR3 totals 14 residues. V lost 5 bases, J lost 0 bases, and 1 base stayed unmatched. CDR3: CASSRQGSTDTQYF. CDR3 bases read: TGTGCCAGCAGCCGACAGGGGAGCACAGATACG.

About this clone: The read finishes 3 residues shy of the CDR3 end, and the germline J gene is used to complete it. This sequence joins TRBV20-1 and TRBJ1-1; no reliable D call. CDR3 size: 13 residues. V was pared by 6 bases and J by 1 base, with 12 bases between. Per the germline V gene, CDR1 is DFQATT and CDR2 is SNEGSKA (reference sequence). The CDR3 DNA, read in part, is TGCAGTGCCCCTAATACAGAGAACACTGAA. Its translation: CSAPNTENTE. The entire CDR3 protein reads CSAPNTENTEAFF.

Partial CDR3 DNA: TGCGCCAGCAGCTTGGCCTCGGGGGGAAGAGGCTATGGC. The encoded protein is CASSLASGGRGYG. The complete CDR3 sequence is CASSLASGGRGYGYTF. This chain connects TRBV5-1 to TRBJ1-2; D might be TRBD1 (5 bases). The read gets to within 3 residues of the CDR3 end, and the germline J gene fills in the rest. Between the trimmed V and J ends, which lost 0 bases and 4 bases, there was a span of 16 bases. Germline CDR1 is SGHRS and CDR2 is YFSETQ. The CDR3 loop spans 16 amino acids.

A note on this clone: The CDR3 is cut off 3 residues early in the read; its end comes from the germline J gene. J is TRBJ2-5 and V is TRBV18; 14 nucleotides agree with TRBD2. The CDR3 sequence is 17 residues long. The ends lost 1 base at V and 5 bases at J; junction bases unmatched: 6. CDR1 and CDR2 (germline): KGHSH, LQKENI. The CDR3 spells CASSPRMGLAGAETQYF. The CDR3 bases that were read are TGTGCCAGCTCACCACGGATGGGACTAGCGGGGGCGGAGACC.